This T cell receptor (beta chain) comes out of a study of T cell responses to AZD1222 COVID-19 vaccine. General study findings and limits: Unmutated variant regions are reportedly targeted by nearly half of spike-specific TCRs. Most donors were white British, females outnumbered males, and clonal diversity was possibly underestimated. Repertoires were collected only later (after the peak T cell response had occurred).

A single count supports this clone. Its antigen is unidentified. Sequencing used immunoSEQ multiplex PCR; TCRdb keeps in-frame clones, though not all of them. The sample lists roughly 120,000 clones, over 75% seen once, with roughly 3.7% in the top ten. CDR1 is SGHKS, CDR2 YYEKEE, per germline (reference sequence). V shed 4 bases and J shed 7 bases, with 24 bases lying between them. This CDR3 is 17 amino acids long. This specimen consisted of peripheral blood, obtained on day 0 of MenACWY control vaccination. This clonotype was obtained from an adult in good health. V gene TRBV5-5 combines with J gene TRBJ1-5; tentative D call: TRBD1 (6 bases). CDR3 protein: CASSRGGWGDPRQPQHF. In DNA form, the CDR3 reads TGTGCCAGCAGCAGAGGGGGATGGGGGGACCCCCGACAGCCCCAGCATTTT.